One sample yielded the 30 T cell receptor beta chains listed below, sequenced in a study of cytomegalovirus exposure and HLA in healthy donors. The PCR made use of 60 Vbeta and 13 Jbeta primers. Assay used: immunoSEQ multiplex PCR; TCRdb lists only in-frame clones, some missing. The sample records 150,000 to 200,000 clones, roughly 70% being singletons. Sequencing input: PBMCs. These TCRs come from a middle-aged woman in good health and CMV-seropositive.

This clone was seen a handful of times. The chain has TRBV9 and TRBJ2-1; tentatively, D is TRBD2 (6 bases). The germline V gene has CDR1 SGDLS and CDR2 YYNGEE. The CDR3 has 15 amino acids. Trimming took 0 bases from V and 8 from J, leaving 15 bases between them. Here the CDR3 DNA reads TGTGCCAGCAGCGTAGGACCCCTCTGGGGGGATGAGCAGTTCTTC. It codes for CASSVGPLWGDEQFF.

The gene calls are TRBV7-2 and TRBJ2-5; the D is unclear. CDR1 SGHTA and CDR2 FQGNSA come from the germline V gene. The germline V and J ends were trimmed by 3 bases and 5 bases, with 7 bases remaining between them. There are 12 residues in the CDR3. The CDR3: CASSFNRETQYF. The CDR3 DNA reads as TGTGCCAGCAGCTTTAACCGGGAGACCCAGTACTTC.

The chain is built from TRBV4-2 and TRBJ2-7, with D possibly matching TRBD2 (5 bases). This CDR3 spans 14 amino acids. V was cut by 2 bases and J by 0 bases, with 8 bases left in between. Germline V gene lookup returns CDR1 LGHNA and CDR2 YNFKEQ. CDR3: CASSQPGNSYEQYF. In DNA, the CDR3 is TGTGCCAGCAGCCAACCCGGGAACTCCTACGAGCAGTACTTC.

This clone was counted once. The rearrangement links TRBV6-5 to TRBJ2-3; TRBD2 matches 9 bases. CDR3 length: 12 amino acids. Trimming at V came to 8 bases and at J to 10 bases, leaving 7 bases not matched to a gene. Germline V gene sequence: CDR1 MNHEY, CDR2 SVGAGI. CDR3 coding DNA: TGTGCCAGCGGGACTAGCCTGACTGCGCAGTATTTT. It yields the protein CASGTSLTAQYF.

The rearrangement joins TRBV4-1 to TRBJ1-4; 8 bases are shared with TRBD1. The CDR3 consists of 16 residues. Germline values: CDR1 MGHRA, CDR2 YSYEKL. The V and J ends lost 1 base and 10 bases, in that order; junction bases with no gene match: 11. The CDR3 sequence: CASSQAGQGWGGKLFF. The CDR3 DNA is TGCGCCAGCAGCCAAGCCGGACAGGGATGGGGTGGAAAACTGTTTTTT.

This chain joins TRBV7-3 and TRBJ1-5; tentative D call: TRBD1 (5 bases). Germline V lookup: CDR1 SGHTA, CDR2 FQGTGA. CDR3 length equals 14 residues. The ends were cut back, 0 bases at V and 5 bases at J, with 8 bases in the middle. For the CDR3, the DNA is TGTGCCAGCAGCTTAACGGGGCCTGATCAGCCCCAGCATTTT. Translated, it gives CASSLTGPDQPQHF.

The chain couples TRBV7-3 to TRBJ1-1; 7 bases fit TRBD1. The germline CDR1 and CDR2 sequences are SGHTA and FQGTGA. Losses at the gene ends were 5 bases for V and 2 bases for J; bases not matched to a gene: 11. The CDR3 consists of 16 residues. CDR3 sequence reads: CASSVHSGTANTEAFF. Here the CDR3 DNA reads TGTGCCAGCAGCGTTCACTCCGGGACAGCAAACACTGAAGCTTTCTTT.

This clone was detected only a few times. In DNA form, the CDR3 reads TGCAGCGCCGCATGGGGGCCTCGGGATGCTAATGAAAAACTGTTTTTT. Protein: CSAAWGPRDANEKLFF. The chain uses TRBV29-1 and TRBJ1-4; weak D call: TRBD1 (6 bases). The V gene's germline CDR1 is SQVTM and CDR2 ANQGSEA. The CDR3 runs 16 residues. V was trimmed by 7 bases and J by 3 bases, leaving 21 bases between them.

The sample holds a few counts of this clone. This chain joins TRBV11-2 and TRBJ2-3; D is perhaps TRBD2 (6 bases). Germline V gene data show CDR1 as SGHAT and CDR2 as FQNNGV. The CDR3 spans 13 residues. Trimming left V 5 bases short and J 7 bases short, with 13 bases between. The CDR3 loop reads CASSPTSYNTQYF. The CDR3 nucleotides are TGTGCCAGCAGCCCTACTAGCTACAATACGCAGTATTTT.

This clone was counted a few times. The CDR3 here is CAISEAGEGYNEQFF. For the CDR3, the DNA is TGTGCCATCAGTGAGGCGGGAGAAGGCTACAATGAGCAGTTCTTC. The rearrangement links TRBV10-3 to TRBJ2-1; TRBD2 aligns across 7 bases. Germline trimming cut 2 bases from V and 3 bases from J; bases unmatched to any gene: 4. The CDR3 runs to 15 residues. Germline V gene data show CDR1 as ENHRY and CDR2 as SYGVKD.

The J gene is TRBJ2-7, the V gene TRBV4-2; 7 nucleotides match TRBD1. This CDR3 comprises 14 residues. Germline V gene sequence: CDR1 LGHNA, CDR2 YNFKEQ. V dropped 0 bases and J dropped 6; count of bases not matched to a gene: 5. The CDR3, as DNA: TGTGCCAGCAGCCAAGACAGGGGGTTAGGCGAGCAGTACTTC. This gives the protein CASSQDRGLGEQYF.

The chain couples TRBV18 to TRBJ2-5; the D gene is possibly TRBD1 (5 bases). V dropped 3 bases and J dropped 4 bases, with 6 bases sitting between them. The CDR3 runs to 12 residues. CDR1 and CDR2 from the germline V gene are KGHSH and LQKENI. The CDR3 DNA reads TGTGCCAGCTCACCGGGGCCAGAGACCCAGTACTTC. It yields the protein CASSPGPETQYF.

Concerning this clone itself: At one boundary the junction diverges from the germline segment, which might be a read error. The genes are TRBV11-1 and TRBJ1-1; D is unclear. Germline-derived CDR1 and CDR2 are SGHAT and FQDESV (reference sequence). This CDR3 is 13 amino acids long. CDR3 DNA: TGTGCCAGCAGCTGGGGAGGGAACCCTGAAGCTTTCTTT. This gives the protein CASSWGGNPEAFF.

Details on this clone: An end of the junction does not agree with germline; a read error may underlie this. This chain links TRBV7-9 with TRBJ1-3; 7 bases align to TRBD1. Germline-derived CDR1 and CDR2 are SEHNR and FQNEAQ (reference sequence). The CDR3 extends over 14 amino acids. The CDR3 bases are TGTTCCAGCAGCCGGACAGGAGCTGGAAACACCATATATTTT. Translated: CSSSRTGAGNTIYF.

This chain links TRBV6-5 with TRBJ1-5; D is possibly TRBD1 (6 bases). The germline V gene encodes CDR1 MNHEY and CDR2 SVGAGI. V was trimmed by 6 bases and J by 3 bases, leaving 12 bases between them. This CDR3 has 14 amino acids. CDR3 loop: CASSATGSNQPQHF. The CDR3 bases are TGTGCCAGCAGCGCGACAGGATCCAATCAGCCCCAGCATTTT.

The table lists this clone with a few counts. The chain links TRBV7-9 to TRBJ1-1, with D maybe TRBD1 (5 bases). This CDR3 spans 15 amino acids. V shed 5 bases and J shed 4 bases, with 17 bases lying between them. Germline V gives CDR1 SEHNR, CDR2 FQNEAQ (reference sequence). The CDR3 is CASSPLGLGGTEAFF. The CDR3 DNA reads as TGTGCCAGCAGCCCCTTGGGGCTGGGTGGCACTGAAGCTTTCTTT.

Turning to this clone: One junction end disagrees with the germline gene, perhaps due to a read error. The chain couples TRBV5-1 to TRBJ1-5; 9 nucleotides line up with TRBD1. CDR3 length: 14 amino acids. CDR1 is SGHRS, CDR2 YFSETQ, per germline. The CDR3 DNA reads as TGCGCCAGCAGGGAGACAGGGGGTTCGGAGCCCCAGAATTTT. The encoded protein is CASRETGGSEPQNF.

The chain carries TRBV4-1 and TRBJ2-1, with a possible D match to TRBD1 (6 bases). The CDR3 loop spans 14 amino acids. Germline V gene data show CDR1 as MGHRA and CDR2 as YSYEKL. Trimming took 4 bases from V and 10 from J, leaving 17 bases between them. The CDR3 coding sequence is TGCGCCAGCAGCCTCTCCCCGGGACAACAAGAGCAGTTCTTC. Translation: CASSLSPGQQEQFF.

The J gene is TRBJ1-2, the V gene TRBV9, with a possible D match to TRBD1 (5 bases). The V gene lost 0 bases and the J gene lost 0 bases, with 9 bases spanning the gap. Germline V CDR1 and CDR2: SGDLS, YYNGEE. This CDR3 has 15 residues. The CDR3 DNA reads TGTGCCAGCAGCGTAGGAGGCAGGGCTAACTATGGCTACACCTTC. Translating gives CASSVGGRANYGYTF.

The rearrangement uses TRBV5-6 and TRBJ1-2, with 7 positions matching TRBD1. This CDR3 comprises 17 residues. V gave up 6 bases and J gave up 1 base; unmatched junction bases: 15. Germline CDR1 SGHDT, CDR2 YYEEEE. CDR3 sequence reads: CASMRVVTGQINYGYTF. Here the CDR3 DNA reads TGTGCCAGCATGAGGGTAGTGACAGGGCAAATTAACTATGGCTACACCTTC. Looking up the rest from reference TRBV5-6 and TRBJ1-2 gives the full variable domain: DAGVTQSPTHLIKTRGQQVTLRCSPKSGHDTVSWYQQALGQGPQFIFQYYEEEERQRGNFPDRFSGHQFPNYSSELNVNALLLGDSALYLCASMRVVTGQINYGYTFGSGTRLTVV.

The chain joins TRBV11-2 to TRBJ2-7; TRBD2 aligns across 9 bases. The J segment lost 1 base and the V segment lost 2 bases, leaving 12 bases of the junction unmatched. The CDR3 length is 18 residues. Germline CDR1 and CDR2: SGHAT and FQNNGV. CDR3 loop: CASSLRTSGPSFSYEQYF. The CDR3 region has the DNA TGTGCCAGCAGCTTACGTACTAGCGGGCCGTCATTTTCCTACGAGCAGTACTTC.

This chain links TRBV5-1 with TRBJ2-1, with 10 bases identical to TRBD2. V was clipped by 4 bases and J by 6 bases; unmatched bases: 4. CDR1 and CDR2 from the germline V gene are SGHRS and YFSETQ. This CDR3 comprises 14 residues. The CDR3 loop is CASSSGGALNEQFF. The CDR3 DNA is TGCGCCAGCAGCAGCGGGGGGGCCCTCAATGAGCAGTTCTTC. Full variable domain (remainder filled in from reference TRBV5-1 and TRBJ2-1): KAGVTQTPRYLIKTRGQQVTLSCSPISGHRSVSWYQQTPGQGLQFLFEYFSETQRNKGNFPGRFSGRQFSNSRSEMNVSTLELGDSALYLCASSSGGALNEQFFGPGTRLTVL.

This clone was observed a single time. The genes are TRBV14 and TRBJ2-3, with TRBD2 identical over 7 bases. This CDR3 is built from 13 residues. J gave up 8 bases and V 0 bases, and 2 bases lay outside the gene matches. Germline V lookup: CDR1 SGHDN, CDR2 FVKESK. CDR3 coding DNA: TGTGCCAGCAGCCAAGATTGGGGGGGTACGCAGTATTTT. Translating gives CASSQDWGGTQYF.

The V gene is TRBV5-5, the J gene TRBJ2-7; TRBD1 aligns across 11 bases. V dropped 4 bases and J dropped 3; count of bases not matched to a gene: 12. This CDR3 spans 17 amino acids. The germline CDR1 and CDR2 sequences are SGHKS and YYEKEE (reference sequence). CDR3 sequence (DNA): TGTGCCAGCAGCCAGGGGACAGGGGGACTTACCCTCTACGAGCAGTACTTC. Protein product: CASSQGTGGLTLYEQYF. The full variable domain, completed using reference TRBV5-5 and TRBJ2-7, is DAGVTQSPTHLIKTRGQQVTLRCSPISGHKSVSWYQQVLGQGPQFIFQYYEKEERGRGNFPDRFSARQFPNYSSELNVNALLLGDSALYLCASSQGTGGLTLYEQYFGPGTRLTVT.

This clone was observed a handful of times. The chain links TRBV30 to TRBJ1-4; D remains unclear. CDR1 and CDR2 (germline): GTSNPN, SVGIG (reference sequence). V dropped 4 bases and J dropped 0 bases, with 6 bases sitting between them. The CDR3 is 13 residues long. The CDR3 DNA follows: TGTGCCTGGACCTACGCAACTAATGAAAAACTGTTTTTT. This encodes CAWTYATNEKLFF.

V gene TRBV19 combines with J gene TRBJ1-1; D is perhaps TRBD1 (5 bases). Germline CDR1 reads LNHDA; CDR2 reads SQIVND (reference sequence). V lost 4 bases to trimming and J lost 3 bases, with 18 bases between them. This CDR3 region has 16 residues. For the CDR3, the DNA is TGTGCCAGTAGTAGAAGTACGACAGTGGCGGACACTGAAGCTTTCTTT. The encoded protein is CASSRSTTVADTEAFF.

CDR3 in amino acids: CASSLFTGGRDEQYF. The CDR3, as DNA: TGCGCCAGCAGCCTTTTCACAGGGGGCCGCGACGAGCAGTACTTC. The chain links TRBV5-1 to TRBJ2-7; 9 bases map to TRBD1. The CDR3 has 15 residues. Germline V gene sequence: CDR1 SGHRS, CDR2 YFSETQ. The junction had 10 bases not matched to a gene; V was cut back by 4 bases and J by 5 bases. The whole variable domain, remainder taken from reference TRBV5-1 and TRBJ2-7, is KAGVTQTPRYLIKTRGQQVTLSCSPISGHRSVSWYQQTPGQGLQFLFEYFSETQRNKGNFPGRFSGRQFSNSRSEMNVSTLELGDSALYLCASSLFTGGRDEQYFGPGTRLTVT.

The genes are TRBV28 and TRBJ1-2; 7 bases line up with TRBD1. The CDR3 is 14 residues long. The V gene end was trimmed by 6 bases and the J gene end by 4 bases; junction bases not matched to a gene: 8. CDR1 and CDR2 (germline): MDHEN, SYDVKM. The CDR3 DNA sequence: TGTGCCAGCAGATATAGGACAGGACTCTATGGCTACACCTTC. Translated, it gives CASRYRTGLYGYTF.

The CDR3 loop is CASSQERTGSTVGYGYTF. The CDR3 DNA follows: TGTGCCAGCAGCCAAGAAAGGACAGGTTCTACGGTAGGCTATGGCTACACCTTC. The chain joins TRBV4-2 to TRBJ1-2; TRBD1 agrees at 7 bases. The V segment lost 0 bases and the J segment 4 bases; nucleotides outside the gene matches: 14. Germline lookup yields CDR1 LGHNA and CDR2 YNFKEQ. The CDR3 runs to 18 residues.

V and J are TRBV7-3 and TRBJ2-1; D gene unclear. V was clipped by 5 bases and J by 10 bases, with 18 bases between them. In germline, CDR1 is SGHTA, CDR2 FQGTGA. The CDR3 totals 14 residues. CDR3 region: CASSLNMRSWEQFF. CDR3 nucleotides: TGTGCCAGCAGCCTCAATATGAGGTCGTGGGAGCAGTTCTTC.